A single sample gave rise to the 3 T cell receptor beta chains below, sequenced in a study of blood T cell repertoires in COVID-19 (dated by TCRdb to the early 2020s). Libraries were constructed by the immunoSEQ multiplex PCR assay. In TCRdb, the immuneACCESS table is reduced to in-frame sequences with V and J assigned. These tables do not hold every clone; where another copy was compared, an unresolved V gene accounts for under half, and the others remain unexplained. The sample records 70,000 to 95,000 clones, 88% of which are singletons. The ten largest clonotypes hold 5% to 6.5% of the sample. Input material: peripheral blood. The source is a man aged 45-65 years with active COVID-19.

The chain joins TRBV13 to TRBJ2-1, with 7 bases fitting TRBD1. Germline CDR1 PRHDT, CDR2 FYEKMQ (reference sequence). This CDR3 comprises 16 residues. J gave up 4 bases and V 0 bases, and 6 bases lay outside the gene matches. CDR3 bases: TGTGCCAGCAGCTTAGGACAGGGGATAATTTACAATGAGCAGTTCTTC. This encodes CASSLGQGIIYNEQFF.

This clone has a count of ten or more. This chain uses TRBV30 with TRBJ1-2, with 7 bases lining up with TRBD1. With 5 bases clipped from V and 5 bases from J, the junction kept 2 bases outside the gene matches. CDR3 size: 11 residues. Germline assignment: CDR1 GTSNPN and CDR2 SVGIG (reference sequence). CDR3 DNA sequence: TGTGCCTGGTTGACAGGGTATGGCTACACCTTC. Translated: CAWLTGYGYTF.

CDR3 nucleotides: TGTGCCAGCAGCCCCCAAAGCGGGAGATGGGCCAAAAACATTCAGTACTTC. Protein product: CASSPQSGRWAKNIQYF. J is TRBJ2-4 and V is TRBV5-4, with TRBD2 identical over 8 bases. The CDR3 has 17 residues. The J segment lost 1 base and the V segment lost 4 bases, leaving 10 bases of the junction unmatched. Germline CDR1 SGHNT, CDR2 YYREEE (reference sequence).